Below are 28 T cell receptor beta chains sequenced from a single sample in a study of Graves' ophthalmopathy and Graves' hyperthyroidism. Investigators amplified TCR beta CDR3 regions from RNA transcripts. First-round RT-PCR used HTBI primers; second-round multiplex PCR followed. One entry per CDR3 protein results from TCRdb running MiXCR on the multiplex PCR reads. There are under 800,000 distinct CDR3 sequences in the sample; about 20% occur only once, and more than 5.5% lies in the top ten. Sequencing was done on a sample of peripheral blood. All receptors come from a woman under 30 with stable Graves' hyperthyroidism. Some clones in this sample may be carry-over from other donors' samples.

The table lists this clonotype with many counts. The chain links TRBV18 to TRBJ1-1, with D uncertain. This CDR3 is 15 amino acids long. Germline values: CDR1 KGHSH, CDR2 LQKENI. The V end was cut by 1 base, the J end by 1 base, with 10 bases between. For the CDR3, the DNA is TGTGCCAGCTCACCACTCGCGGCAGAGAACACTGAAGCTTTCTTT. Encoded protein: CASSPLAAENTEAFF.

Ten or more counts support this clonotype. This chain connects TRBV11-2 to TRBJ2-7; D is undetermined. The CDR3 is made up of 13 amino acids. V was pared by 0 bases and J by 2 bases, with 5 bases between. The germline V gene has CDR1 SGHAT and CDR2 FQNNGV. The CDR3 DNA is TGTGCCAGCAGCTTAGAGGTAGCCTACGAGCAGTACTTC. Its protein product is CASSLEVAYEQYF. Complete variable domain (other parts from reference TRBV11-2 and TRBJ2-7): EAGVAQSPRYKIIEKRQSVAFWCNPISGHATLYWYQQILGQGPKLLIQFQNNGVVDDSQLPKDRFSAERLKGVDSTLKIQPAKLEDSAVYLCASSLEVAYEQYFGPGTRLTVT.

The sample holds a few counts of this clonotype. The chain has TRBV20-1 and TRBJ2-2; D not certain. There are 13 residues in the CDR3. Trimming removed 0 bases at V and 4 bases at J, with 6 bases between. In germline, CDR1 is DFQATT, CDR2 SNEGSKA (reference sequence). The CDR3 DNA sequence: TGCAGTGCTAGAGATGTGTTCACCGGGGAGCTGTTTTTT. Its protein product is CSARDVFTGELFF.

This clonotype showed up many times. CDR3 coding DNA: TGTGCCAGCAGCTCCTCCCGGGACAGCACTTTCTATGGCTACACCTTC. Translated: CASSSSRDSTFYGYTF. The chain joins TRBV6-5 to TRBJ1-2; 7 positions match TRBD1. Germline CDR1 reads MNHEY; CDR2 reads SVGAGI. The CDR3 has 16 residues. V trimming: 6 bases; J trimming: 4 bases; junction bases outside the gene matches: 14.

This clonotype was seen more than once but under ten times. V usage is TRBV30 and J usage is TRBJ1-2; D perhaps matches TRBD1 (5 bases). Germline-derived CDR1 and CDR2 are GTSNPN and SVGIG (reference sequence). V dropped 4 bases and J dropped 7 bases, with 16 bases sitting between them. The CDR3 contains 13 residues. The CDR3 DNA is TGTGCCTGGAAGGTGACAGCCACCGGTGGCTACACCTTC. Translated: CAWKVTATGGYTF.

Worth noting for this clonotype: A junction boundary mismatches the germline segment, possibly from a read error. The chain employs TRBV6-9 and TRBJ2-5, with TRBD1 matching 7 bases. The CDR3 has 13 amino acids. The germline V gene has CDR1 MNHGY and CDR2 SVAAGI. This CDR3 is CASSDGTVGTQYF. CDR3 DNA sequence: TGCGCCAGCAGTGATGGGACAGTGGGGACCCAGTACTTC.

In this sample, this clonotype turned up many times. This chain uses TRBV6-2 or TRBV6-3 with TRBJ2-7, with TRBD2 matching over 8 bases. Germline CDR1 reads MNHEY; CDR2 reads SVGEGT. The CDR3 extends over 17 amino acids. J was trimmed by 6 bases and V by 4 bases; bases with no gene match: 17. As DNA, the CDR3 is TGTGCCAGCAGTTCACCCGGACTAGCCCTCCTTGTGGGCGAGCAGTACTTC. Translating it yields CASSSPGLALLVGEQYF.

This clonotype has a handful of counts. The rearrangement links TRBV2 to TRBJ2-4, with 8 nucleotides matching TRBD1. The CDR3 has 16 residues. After removal of 3 bases from V and 1 base from J, the junction contained 5 bases not matched to a gene. CDR1 and CDR2 from the germline V gene are SNHLY and FYNNEI. For the CDR3, the DNA is TGTGCCAGCAGTGAGACCAGGGGGCTGGCCAAAAACATTCAGTACTTC. Translated: CASSETRGLAKNIQYF.

This clonotype was recorded at least ten times. The chain has TRBV6-1 and TRBJ2-5, with a tentative D call TRBD2 (5 bases). The CDR3 is 15 residues long. The ends were cut back, 0 bases at V and 1 base at J, with 9 bases in the middle. CDR1 and CDR2 from the germline V gene are MNHNS and SASEGT. The CDR3 here is CASSEAPLAQETQYF. CDR3 DNA sequence: TGTGCCAGCAGTGAAGCGCCCCTAGCCCAAGAGACCCAGTACTTC.

This clonotype showed up many times. This chain joins TRBV15 and TRBJ2-5, with TRBD1 matching 8 bases. Trimming took 4 bases from V and 9 from J; bases not matched to a gene: 13. This CDR3 has 15 amino acids. Germline V gives CDR1 LNHNV, CDR2 YYDKDF (reference sequence). The CDR3, as DNA: TGTGCCACCAGCAAAAGGACAGGGCATTCGGAGGCCCAGTACTTC. Its protein product is CATSKRTGHSEAQYF.

Worth noting for this clonotype: Germline is not matched at one junction end, which may reflect a read error. This rearrangement joins TRBV12-3 or TRBV12-4 to TRBJ2-1; possibly TRBD1 or TRBD2 for D (6 bases each). The CDR3 extends over 13 amino acids. The CDR3 reads CASQIHGGNEKFF. CDR3 nucleotides: TGTGCCAGCCAAATCCACGGGGGCAATGAGAAGTTCTTC.

The sample holds many counts of this clonotype. The J gene is TRBJ2-2, the V gene TRBV11-2, with TRBD2 matching over 7 bases. The length of the CDR3 is 17 residues. The V and J ends lost 2 bases and 2 bases, in that order; junction bases with no gene match: 8. Germline V lookup: CDR1 SGHAT, CDR2 FQNNGV. CDR3 amino acids: CASSLWSGESNTGELFF. The CDR3 region has the DNA TGTGCCAGCAGCTTATGGAGCGGGGAATCTAACACCGGGGAGCTGTTTTTT. The complete variable domain, with remaining parts taken from reference TRBV11-2 and TRBJ2-2, reads EAGVAQSPRYKIIEKRQSVAFWCNPISGHATLYWYQQILGQGPKLLIQFQNNGVVDDSQLPKDRFSAERLKGVDSTLKIQPAKLEDSAVYLCASSLWSGESNTGELFFGEGSRLTVL.

The chain uses TRBV30 and TRBJ1-3; D perhaps matches TRBD1 (5 bases). Trimming removed 3 bases at V and 0 bases at J, with 12 bases between. CDR1 is GTSNPN, CDR2 SVGIG, per germline (reference sequence). The CDR3 covers 15 residues. CDR3 DNA sequence: TGTGCCTGGAGCGCCGACAGAATCTCTGGAAACACCATATATTTT. Its translation is CAWSADRISGNTIYF.

V and J are TRBV6-2 or TRBV6-3 and TRBJ2-7; 10 bases line up with TRBD1. The junction had 9 bases not matched to a gene; V was cut back by 6 bases and J by 4 bases. The length of the CDR3 is 15 residues. From germline, CDR1 is MNHEY and CDR2 SVGEGT. The CDR3 DNA reads TGTGCCAGCAGGCCCGGGGGGACAGGGGCGTACGAGCAGTACTTC. This gives the protein CASRPGGTGAYEQYF.

In this sample, this clonotype turned up a few times. The J gene is TRBJ2-2, the V gene TRBV24-1; D remains ambiguous. Germline lookup yields CDR1 KGHDR and CDR2 SFDVKD. CDR3 size: 12 residues. V gave up 9 bases and J gave up 5 bases, with 9 bases separating them. CDR3 DNA: TGTGCCACCGAAAGTTGGACCGGGGAGCTGTTTTTT. It encodes CATESWTGELFF.

This clonotype came up many times. The V gene is TRBV3-1, the J gene TRBJ2-5; 12 nucleotides agree with TRBD2. The germline V gene has CDR1 LGHDT and CDR2 YNNKEL (reference sequence). The CDR3 spans 15 residues. The V and J ends lost 5 bases and 5 bases, in that order; junction bases with no gene match: 6. In DNA form, the CDR3 reads TGTGCCAGCAGCTTCACCGGGACTAGCGGGGAGACCCAGTACTTC. Translated: CASSFTGTSGETQYF.

This clonotype was seen at least ten times. This chain connects TRBV11-2 to TRBJ2-5; D not certain. This CDR3 has 13 amino acids. CDR1 is SGHAT and CDR2 is FQNNGV in the germline V gene. V lost 3 bases, J lost 7 bases, and 12 bases lay in between. The CDR3 DNA sequence: TGTGCCAGCAGCTTGGATGCGGCCGGGACCCAGTACTTC. Protein: CASSLDAAGTQYF.

The CDR3: CAISESWGDNSPLHF. The CDR3 region has the DNA TGTGCCATCAGTGAGTCATGGGGGGATAATTCACCCCTCCACTTT. The chain combines TRBV10-3 with TRBJ1-6, with D perhaps TRBD1 (5 bases). Germline CDR1 reads ENHRY; CDR2 reads SYGVKD. Trimming removed 0 bases at V and 5 bases at J, with 8 bases between. This CDR3 contains 15 residues.

This chain uses TRBV27 with TRBJ1-2; TRBD1 is a possible D gene (5 bases). Trimming removed 6 bases from V and 5 bases from J, with 10 bases in between. CDR1 is MNHEY and CDR2 is SMNVEV in the germline V gene (reference sequence). The CDR3 runs to 12 residues. For the CDR3, the DNA is TGTGCCAGCAGAGGGGAAGGGTATGGCTACACCTTC. Translated: CASRGEGYGYTF.

This clonotype has a count of ten or more. The CDR3 coding sequence is TGTGCCAGCAGTTTATCGGCGGACAGAACGAATCAGCCCCAGCATTTT. As protein: CASSLSADRTNQPQHF. The chain links TRBV28 to TRBJ1-5, with D perhaps matching TRBD1 (6 bases). The CDR3 loop spans 16 amino acids. Germline loops: CDR1 MDHEN, CDR2 SYDVKM. V was pared by 1 base and J by 4 bases, with 14 bases between.

This clonotype was seen many times. V is TRBV20-1 and J is TRBJ2-5; D is possibly TRBD2 (5 bases). This CDR3 has 15 residues. The germline gives CDR1 DFQATT, CDR2 SNEGSKA (reference sequence). V was pared by 4 bases and J by 4 bases, with 19 bases between. CDR3 sequence: CSATGGGRNGETQYF. The DNA of the CDR3 is TGCAGTGCTACCGGTGGTGGGAGAAACGGAGAGACCCAGTACTTC.

This clonotype has ten or more counts. The V call is TRBV12-3 or TRBV12-4, the J call TRBJ1-1; D is unresolved. V dropped 3 bases and J dropped 8 bases, with 13 bases sitting between them. The CDR3 is 13 residues long. CDR3 residues: CASSFPNSREAFF. CDR3 bases: TGTGCCAGCAGTTTCCCCAACAGTCGAGAAGCTTTCTTT.

In its sample, this clonotype was seen many times. The V and J genes are TRBV7-2 and TRBJ1-5, with 9 bases that match TRBD1. The CDR3 is made up of 13 amino acids. Germline CDR1 SGHTA, CDR2 FQGNSA. The junction had 5 bases not matched to a gene; V was cut back by 7 bases and J by 7 bases. The CDR3 spells CASNPDRGQPQHF. DNA for the CDR3: TGTGCCAGCAACCCGGACAGGGGCCAGCCCCAGCATTTT.

This clonotype was counted only a few times. The chain uses TRBV4-1 and TRBJ2-7; 13 bases are shared with TRBD2. CDR3 length: 16 amino acids. V shed 0 bases and J 7 bases; nucleotides not matched to a gene: 6. Per germline, CDR1 MGHRA and CDR2 YSYEKL. The CDR3 DNA reads as TGCGCCAGCAGCCAAGAACTAGCGGGAGGGCCGGGGGAGCAGTACTTC. It yields the protein CASSQELAGGPGEQYF.

There are many counts of this clonotype. The chain couples TRBV6-1 to TRBJ2-5; D uncertain. The V gene lost 5 bases and the J gene lost 5 bases, with 12 bases spanning the gap. Looked up from germline, CDR1 is MNHNS and CDR2 is SASEGT. This CDR3 is 13 amino acids long. The CDR3 protein is CASSLDLVETQYF. For the CDR3, the DNA is TGTGCCAGCAGTCTAGACCTAGTGGAGACCCAGTACTTC.

This clonotype occurred many times. The chain couples TRBV7-8 to TRBJ2-7, with D perhaps matching TRBD2 (6 bases). This CDR3 region has 15 residues. Trimming cost V 8 bases and J 0 bases, with 17 bases left between them. The germline gives CDR1 SGHVS, CDR2 FQNEAQ. The CDR3 DNA is TGTGCCAGCGGACCTCTAGCGTCTAGCTCCTACGAGCAGTACTTC. Amino acids: CASGPLASSSYEQYF. Based on the CDR3 plus reference TRBV7-8 and TRBJ2-7, the full variable domain is GAGVSQSPRYKVAKRGQDVALRCDPISGHVSLFWYQQALGQGPEFLTYFQNEAQLDKSGLPSDRFFAERPEGSVSTLKIQRTQQEDSAVYLCASGPLASSSYEQYFGPGTRLTVT.

The chain links TRBV2 to TRBJ1-2, with D possibly being TRBD1 (5 bases). The CDR3 length is 16 residues. Trimming cost V 7 bases and J 0 bases, with 18 bases left between them. CDR1 SNHLY and CDR2 FYNNEI come from the germline V gene. In DNA form, the CDR3 reads TGTGCCAGCAAAGGGACCTCTTGGGGCCCTAACTATGGCTACACCTTC. Its protein is CASKGTSWGPNYGYTF.

In this sample, this clonotype turned up many times. V is TRBV20-1 and J is TRBJ1-1; D call uncertain. V lost 7 bases and J 3 bases, leaving 18 bases between the germline ends. CDR3 length equals 14 residues. Looked up from germline, CDR1 is DFQATT and CDR2 is SNEGSKA (reference sequence). The CDR3 reads CSGRSKEFYTEAFF. As DNA, the CDR3 is TGCAGTGGACGCTCTAAGGAGTTTTACACTGAAGCTTTCTTT.